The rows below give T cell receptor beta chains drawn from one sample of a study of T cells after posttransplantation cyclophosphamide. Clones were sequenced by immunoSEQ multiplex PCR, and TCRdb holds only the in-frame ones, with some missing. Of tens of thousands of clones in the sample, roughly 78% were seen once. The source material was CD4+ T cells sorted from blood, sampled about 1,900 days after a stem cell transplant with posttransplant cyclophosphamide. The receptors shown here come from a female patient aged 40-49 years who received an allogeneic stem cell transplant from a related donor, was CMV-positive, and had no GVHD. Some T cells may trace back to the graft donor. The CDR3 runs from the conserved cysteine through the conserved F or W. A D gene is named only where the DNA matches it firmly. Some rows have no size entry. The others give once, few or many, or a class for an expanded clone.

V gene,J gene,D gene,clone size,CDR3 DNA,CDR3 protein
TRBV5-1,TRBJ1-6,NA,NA,TGCGCCAGCGCAACAGGGAATAATTCACCCCTCCACTTT,CASATGNNSPLHF
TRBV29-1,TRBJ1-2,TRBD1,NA,TGCAGCGTTCGCAGGGGGCAAGGCTACACCTTC,CSVRRGQGYTF
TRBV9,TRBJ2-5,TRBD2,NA,TGTGCCAGCAGTGATAGCGGGGGGCAAGAGACCCAGTACTTC,CASSDSGGQETQYF
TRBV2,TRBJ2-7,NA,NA,TGTGCCAGCAGGCAGGACTCCTACGAGCAGTACTTC,CASRQDSYEQYF
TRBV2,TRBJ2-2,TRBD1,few,TGTGCCAGCAAGGTATCCCCAGGGGGAATGAACGGGGAGCTGTTTTTT,CASKVSPGGMNGELFF
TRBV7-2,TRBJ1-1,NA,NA,TGTGCCAGCAGCTCACTACAGGGCCTTGAAGCTTTCTTT,CASSSLQGLEAFF
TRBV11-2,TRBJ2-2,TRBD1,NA,TGTGCCAGCAGCCGAACAGGGGTTTCCACCGGGGAGCTGTTTTTT,CASSRTGVSTGELFF
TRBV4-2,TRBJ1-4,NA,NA,TGTGCCAGCAGCCAAGATATTATCGGAAAACTGTTTTTT,CASSQDIIGKLFF
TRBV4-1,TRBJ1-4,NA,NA,TGCGCCAGCAGCCAAGACGGGTTAGAGCGTGAAAAACTGTTTTTT,CASSQDGLEREKLFF
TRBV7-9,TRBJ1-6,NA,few,TGTGCCAGCAGCTTACCAGGGGCACCCCTCCACTTT,CASSLPGAPLHF
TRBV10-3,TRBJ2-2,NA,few,TGTGCCATCGAAGTTAACAGGAACACCGGGGAGCTGTTTTTT,CAIEVNRNTGELFF
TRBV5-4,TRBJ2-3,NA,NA,TGTGCCAGCAGCTTACGGGACTTAGATACGCAGTATTTT,CASSLRDLDTQYF
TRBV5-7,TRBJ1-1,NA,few,TGTGCCAGCAGCTTGCCTGGGACGGGGAGGACTGAAGCTTTCTTT,CASSLPGTGRTEAFF
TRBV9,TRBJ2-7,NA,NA,TGTGCCAGCAGCGTAGATCCAGGGCTAAGCGAGCAGTACTTC,CASSVDPGLSEQYF
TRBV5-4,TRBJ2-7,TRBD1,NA,TGTGCCAGCAGCCGACAGGGTAGAGAGCAGTACTTC,CASSRQGREQYF
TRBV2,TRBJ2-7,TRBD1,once,TGTGCCAGCAGTGATGTTTTGGGAGGAACAGGGGGTGACGAGCAGTACTTC,CASSDVLGGTGGDEQYF
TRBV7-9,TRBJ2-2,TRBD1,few,TGTGCCAGCAGCCTAATCAGGGGGCAAAACACCGGGGAGCTGTTTTTT,CASSLIRGQNTGELFF